The next 11 T cell receptor beta chains were all read from a single sample in a study of siplizumab effects on memory and regulatory T cells. Data came from immunoSEQ multiplex PCR; TCRdb stores just in-frame clones and leaves some out. Of 70,000 to 90,000 clones in the sample, 70% to 90% were seen once. Sample: CD4+ T cells sorted from blood. The receptors come from a human donor in good health.

This clone was seen only once. V and J are TRBV7-9 and TRBJ1-1; no definite D call. V lost 7 bases to trimming and J lost 1 base, with 22 bases between them. Germline V gene sequence: CDR1 SEHNR, CDR2 FQNEAQ (reference sequence). This CDR3 has 17 residues. The CDR3 DNA is TGTGCCAGCACCACGACGACCAGGACCCGATCGAACACTGAAGCTTTCTTT. This encodes CASTTTTRTRSNTEAFF. The full variable domain, with the rest looked up from reference TRBV7-9 and TRBJ1-1, is DTGVSQNPRHKITKRGQNVTFRCDPISEHNRLYWYRQTLGQGPEFLTYFQNEAQLEKSRLLSDRFSAERPKGSFSTLEIQRTEQGDSAMYLCASTTTTRTRSNTEAFFGQGTRLTVV.

The chain is built from TRBV19 and TRBJ1-5, with 7 nucleotides matching TRBD1. V trimming: 5 bases; J trimming: 6 bases; junction bases outside the gene matches: 4. The CDR3 loop spans 13 amino acids. Germline V gene sequence: CDR1 LNHDA, CDR2 SQIVND (reference sequence). As DNA, the CDR3 is TGTGCCAGTAGTGGCGACAGGGTTCAGCCCCAGCATTTT. It codes for CASSGDRVQPQHF. Variable domain in full (rest from reference TRBV19 and TRBJ1-5): DGGITQSPKYLFRKEGQNVTLSCEQNLNHDAMYWYRQDPGQGLRLIYYSQIVNDFQKGDIAEGYSVSREKKESFPLTVTSAQKNPTAFYLCASSGDRVQPQHFGDGTRLSIL.

This clone was recorded only once. This sequence joins TRBV6-4 and TRBJ2-1; no clear D. The CDR3 is 14 amino acids. Trimming cost V 2 bases and J 9 bases, with 14 bases left between them. CDR1 and CDR2 from the germline V gene are MRHNA and SNTAGT. The CDR3 DNA reads as TGTGCCAGCAGTGACCTAGACGGCAAGGGTGAGCAGTTCTTC. It yields the protein CASSDLDGKGEQFF.

The count of this clone is one. The chain joins TRBV25-1 to TRBJ2-2, with D perhaps matching TRBD2 (5 bases). The CDR3 contains 17 residues. Trimming shortened V by 3 bases and J by 0 bases, and 14 bases separated the two germline ends. Germline V CDR1 and CDR2: MGHDK, SYGVNS. The CDR3 here is CASSEGSATSNTGELFF. The CDR3 bases are TGTGCCAGCAGTGAGGGTAGCGCGACTTCGAACACCGGGGAGCTGTTTTTT. The full variable domain, rest sourced from reference TRBV25-1 and TRBJ2-2, is EADIYQTPRYLVIGTGKKITLECSQTMGHDKMYWYQQDPGMELHLIHYSYGVNSTEKGDLSSESTVSRIRTEHFPLTLESARPSHTSQYLCASSEGSATSNTGELFFGEGSRLTVL.

The rearrangement links TRBV4-3 to TRBJ2-1; D remains ambiguous. This CDR3 region has 17 residues. Trimming took 0 bases from V and 0 from J, leaving 12 bases between them. Germline CDR1 reads LGHNA; CDR2 reads YSLEER. The CDR3 nucleotides are TGCGCCAGCAGCCAAGATCGGACCCGCGGCTCCTACAATGAGCAGTTCTTC. It specifies CASSQDRTRGSYNEQFF.

This chain uses TRBV4-2 with TRBJ2-5; D is perhaps TRBD2 (6 bases). Deletions cut 0 bases from V and 4 bases from J, with 9 bases between. CDR3 size: 14 residues. The germline CDR1 and CDR2 sequences are LGHNA and YNFKEQ. The CDR3 protein is CASSQDSAGETQYF. Here the CDR3 DNA reads TGTGCCAGCAGCCAAGACTCAGCGGGAGAGACCCAGTACTTC.

The chain has TRBV19 and TRBJ2-2, with unresolved D. The germline V gene has CDR1 LNHDA and CDR2 SQIVND (reference sequence). The CDR3 runs 12 residues. The V and J ends lost 8 bases and 0 bases respectively, with 4 bases between them. For the CDR3, the DNA is TGTGCCAGTTCTTCGAACACCGGGGAGCTGTTTTTT. It yields the protein CASSSNTGELFF.

The CDR3 DNA sequence: TGTGCCAGCAGCCCTCAGACTAGCGCACACACAGATACGCAGTATTTT. Translating it yields CASSPQTSAHTDTQYF. This chain connects TRBV7-9 to TRBJ2-3; 8 bases map to TRBD2. The CDR3 loop spans 16 amino acids. The ends lost 5 bases at V and 2 bases at J; junction bases unmatched: 9. The germline V gene encodes CDR1 SEHNR and CDR2 FQNEAQ (reference sequence).

This clone was picked up a small number of times. Here the CDR3 reads CAVTRNRRYSNQPQHF. CDR3 DNA sequence: TGTGCCGTTACCCGTAATCGGAGATATAGCAATCAGCCCCAGCATTTT. The chain has TRBV19 and TRBJ1-5, with D unclear. CDR1 and CDR2 from the germline V gene are LNHDA and SQIVND (reference sequence). This CDR3 has 16 residues. Trimming took 11 bases from V and 0 from J, leaving 20 bases between them. The full variable domain, rest sourced from reference TRBV19 and TRBJ1-5, is DGGITQSPKYLFRKEGQNVTLSCEQNLNHDAMYWYRQDPGQGLRLIYYSQIVNDFQKGDIAEGYSVSREKKESFPLTVTSAQKNPTAFYLCAVTRNRRYSNQPQHFGDGTRLSIL.

This clone was seen a few times. The CDR3 nucleotides are TGTGCCAGCAGTTACTCGAGGGAGGGCGAGCAGTACTTC. Protein: CASSYSREGEQYF. The chain couples TRBV6-5 to TRBJ2-7, with 7 bases aligning to TRBD2. This CDR3 contains 13 residues. From germline, CDR1 is MNHEY and CDR2 SVGAGI. With 0 bases clipped from V and 6 bases from J, the junction kept 2 bases outside the gene matches.

V and J are TRBV6-5 and TRBJ1-5, with 8 positions matching TRBD1. Germline lookup yields CDR1 MNHEY and CDR2 SVGAGI. Trimming at V came to 6 bases and at J to 5 bases, leaving 9 bases not matched to a gene. The CDR3 spans 15 residues. The CDR3 sequence: CASRRTGSGDQPQHF. The CDR3 DNA sequence: TGTGCCAGCAGACGGACAGGGAGCGGGGATCAGCCCCAGCATTTT.